Following are 10 T cell receptor beta chains from one sample sequenced in a study of spatial heterogeneity in lung cancer. The time point is: sample taken at primary tumor resection. Extraction of whole RNA from tumor, nontumor lung or frozen PBMC preceded unsorted sequencing. TCRdb re-derived calls from the 5' RACE reads in MiXCR, one entry per CDR3 protein. Here the sample spans tens of thousands of distinct CDR3 sequences, about 4.3% being singletons. This specimen was PBMCs, taken at surgery. The receptors here all came from a male donor with early-stage non-small cell lung cancer.

This clonotype is medium-sized within its sample. The rearrangement joins TRBV27 to TRBJ2-1; unclear D gene. The CDR3 extends over 14 amino acids. V lost 3 bases and J 7 bases, leaving 13 bases between the germline ends. Germline V gene sequence: CDR1 MNHEY, CDR2 SMNVEV (reference sequence). The CDR3 here is CASSFLGPGNEQFF. The CDR3 DNA reads TGTGCCAGCAGTTTTCTAGGGCCCGGTAATGAGCAGTTCTTC.

This clonotype appeared many times. This chain links TRBV20-1 with TRBJ2-7; D may be TRBD1 or TRBD2 (5 bases each). This CDR3 is built from 14 residues. Germline values: CDR1 DFQATT, CDR2 SNEGSKA (reference sequence). V lost 1 base, J lost 5 bases, and 15 bases lay in between. CDR3 amino acids: CSARAHNLGDEQYF. The CDR3 DNA is TGCAGTGCTAGAGCACACAATCTGGGGGACGAGCAGTACTTC.

This clonotype was seen ten or more times. This chain joins TRBV9 and TRBJ1-1; D not certain. The germline V gene encodes CDR1 SGDLS and CDR2 YYNGEE. The CDR3 loop spans 13 amino acids. V shed 4 bases and J shed 4 bases, with 11 bases lying between them. Here the CDR3 DNA reads TGTGCCAGCAGCCTCTCCGAGGGCACTGAAGCTTTCTTT. It is translated as CASSLSEGTEAFF.

A remark on this clonotype: With a much larger clone just one base away, this may be a read error. The J gene is TRBJ2-3, the V gene TRBV5-4; D may be TRBD1 or TRBD2 (7 bases each). Germline lookup yields CDR1 SGHNT and CDR2 YYREEE (reference sequence). This CDR3 spans 13 amino acids. The CDR3 DNA sequence: TGTGCAGCAGGGGGGGGCCGCGCAGATACGCAGTATTTT. It yields the protein CAAGGGRADTQYF.

This clonotype was counted many times. V usage is TRBV14 and J usage is TRBJ1-2; 9 positions match TRBD1. With 4 bases clipped from V and 7 bases from J, the junction kept 10 bases outside the gene matches. The V gene's germline CDR1 is SGHDN and CDR2 FVKESK. This CDR3 region has 15 residues. In DNA form, the CDR3 reads TGTGCCAGCAGCCTCCCCGGGACAGGGCAGGGTGGCTACACCTTC. This codes for CASSLPGTGQGGYTF.

This clonotype was detected ten times or more. The chain uses TRBV27 and TRBJ2-3; 7 nucleotides match TRBD2. J lost 6 bases, V lost 2 bases, and 14 bases had no gene match. The CDR3 is 17 amino acids. CDR1 and CDR2 from the germline V gene are MNHEY and SMNVEV (reference sequence). The CDR3 DNA reads TGTGCCAGCAGTTTAGGCCCTGAACTAGCGTTTAAGGATACGCAGTATTTT. Its translation is CASSLGPELAFKDTQYF.

At least ten counts were recorded for this clonotype. This rearrangement joins TRBV12-3 or TRBV12-4 to TRBJ1-3; 9 nucleotides match TRBD1. The V and J ends lost 6 bases and 4 bases, in that order; junction bases with no gene match: 1. This CDR3 region has 13 residues. CDR3 in DNA: TGTGCCAGCAGGGGGACAGGGGGAAACACCATATATTTT. Amino acid sequence: CASRGTGGNTIYF.

This clonotype showed up many times. The chain is built from TRBV5-1 and TRBJ2-5; 7 bases align to TRBD2. The CDR3 runs 14 residues. Looked up from germline, CDR1 is SGHRS and CDR2 is YFSETQ. The junction had 6 bases not matched to a gene; V was cut back by 3 bases and J by 4 bases. CDR3 protein: CASSWGGLRETQYF. The CDR3 DNA follows: TGCGCCAGCAGCTGGGGGGGACTCCGAGAGACCCAGTACTTC.

This clonotype was recorded many times. The chain recombines TRBV7-2 with TRBJ2-6, with D possibly TRBD1 on 5 matching bases. Germline V gives CDR1 SGHTA, CDR2 FQGNSA. V dropped 1 base and J dropped 0 bases, with 10 bases sitting between them. The CDR3 totals 17 residues. The CDR3 DNA follows: TGTGCCAGCAGCTTAGGCGACAGACTCTCTGGGGCCAACGTCCTGACTTTC. Translating it yields CASSLGDRLSGANVLTF.

This clonotype was counted ten times or more. This sequence joins TRBV7-2 and TRBJ1-5, with D possibly TRBD1 on 5 matching bases. Trimming stripped 3 bases from V and 7 bases from J, with 10 bases between. The CDR3 has 13 amino acids. The germline V gene has CDR1 SGHTA and CDR2 FQGNSA. CDR3 region: CASSFQGEQPQHF. The CDR3 coding sequence is TGTGCCAGCAGCTTCCAGGGTGAGCAGCCCCAGCATTTT.